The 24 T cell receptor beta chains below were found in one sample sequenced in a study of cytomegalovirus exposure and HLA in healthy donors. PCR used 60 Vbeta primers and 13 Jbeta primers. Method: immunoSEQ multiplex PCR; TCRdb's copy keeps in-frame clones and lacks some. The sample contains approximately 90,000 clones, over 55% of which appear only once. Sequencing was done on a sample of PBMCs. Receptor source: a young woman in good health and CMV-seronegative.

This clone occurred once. The CDR3 here is CASSLSPVNTGELFF. CDR3 nucleotides: TGCGCCAGCAGCCTAAGTCCCGTGAACACCGGGGAGCTGTTTTTT. The gene calls are TRBV5-1 and TRBJ2-2; the D is unclear. The V gene lost 4 bases and the J gene lost 1 base, with 11 bases spanning the gap. Germline CDR1 and CDR2: SGHRS and YFSETQ. The CDR3 consists of 15 residues.

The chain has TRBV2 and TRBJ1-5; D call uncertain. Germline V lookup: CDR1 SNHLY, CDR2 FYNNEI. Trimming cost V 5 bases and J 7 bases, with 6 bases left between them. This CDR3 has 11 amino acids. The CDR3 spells CASSSGQPQHF. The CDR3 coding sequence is TGTGCCAGCAGTTCAGGACAGCCCCAGCATTTT.

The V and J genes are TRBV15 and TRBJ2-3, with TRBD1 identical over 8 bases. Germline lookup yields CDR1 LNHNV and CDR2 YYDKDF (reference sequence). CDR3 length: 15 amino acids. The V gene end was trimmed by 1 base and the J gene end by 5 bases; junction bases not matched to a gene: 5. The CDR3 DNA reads TGTGCCACCAGCAGAGGCGACAGGGGACAAGATACGCAGTATTTT. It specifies CATSRGDRGQDTQYF.

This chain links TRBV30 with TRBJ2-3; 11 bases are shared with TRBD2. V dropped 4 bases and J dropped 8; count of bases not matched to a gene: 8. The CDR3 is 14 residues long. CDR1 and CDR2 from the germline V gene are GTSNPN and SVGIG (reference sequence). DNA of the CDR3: TGTGCCTGGATCGGGACTAGCGGCCCCGGTACGCAGTATTTT. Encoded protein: CAWIGTSGPGTQYF.

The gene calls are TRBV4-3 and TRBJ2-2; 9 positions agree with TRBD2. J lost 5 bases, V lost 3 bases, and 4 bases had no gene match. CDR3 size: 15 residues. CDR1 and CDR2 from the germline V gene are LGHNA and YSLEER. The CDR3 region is CASSQASGVTGELFF. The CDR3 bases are TGCGCCAGCAGCCAGGCTAGCGGGGTAACCGGGGAGCTGTTTTTT.

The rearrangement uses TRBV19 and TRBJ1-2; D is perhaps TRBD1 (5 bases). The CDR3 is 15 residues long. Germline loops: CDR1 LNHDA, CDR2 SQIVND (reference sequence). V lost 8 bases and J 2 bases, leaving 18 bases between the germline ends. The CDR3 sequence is CASQTLTEPNYGYTF. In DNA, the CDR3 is TGTGCCAGTCAAACTTTGACAGAACCAAACTATGGCTACACCTTC.

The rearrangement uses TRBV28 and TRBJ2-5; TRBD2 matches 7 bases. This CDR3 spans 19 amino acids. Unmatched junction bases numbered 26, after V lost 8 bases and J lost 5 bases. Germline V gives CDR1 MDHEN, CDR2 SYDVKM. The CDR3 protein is CASSNTTLGEGPWGETQYF. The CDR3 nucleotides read TGTGCCAGCTCAAACACCACTCTGGGGGAGGGCCCCTGGGGGGAGACCCAGTACTTC.

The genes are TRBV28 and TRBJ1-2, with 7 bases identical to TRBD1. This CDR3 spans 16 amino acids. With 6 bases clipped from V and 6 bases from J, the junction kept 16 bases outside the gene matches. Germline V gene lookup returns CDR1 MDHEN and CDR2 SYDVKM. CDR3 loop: CASSPIETGNSNGYTF. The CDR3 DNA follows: TGTGCCAGCAGCCCGATTGAGACAGGGAATTCCAATGGCTACACCTTC.

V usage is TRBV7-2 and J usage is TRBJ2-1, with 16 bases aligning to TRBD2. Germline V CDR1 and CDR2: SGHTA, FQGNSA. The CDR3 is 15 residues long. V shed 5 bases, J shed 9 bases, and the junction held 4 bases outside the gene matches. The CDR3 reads CASSLGLAGGSEQFF. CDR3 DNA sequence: TGTGCCAGCAGCCTGGGACTAGCGGGGGGGAGTGAGCAGTTCTTC.

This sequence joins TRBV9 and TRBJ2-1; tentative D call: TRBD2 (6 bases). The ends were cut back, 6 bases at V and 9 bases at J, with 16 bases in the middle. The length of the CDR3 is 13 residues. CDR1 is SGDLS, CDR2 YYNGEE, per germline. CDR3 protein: CASTGARGSEQFF. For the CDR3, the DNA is TGTGCCAGCACCGGGGCCCGGGGGAGTGAGCAGTTCTTC.

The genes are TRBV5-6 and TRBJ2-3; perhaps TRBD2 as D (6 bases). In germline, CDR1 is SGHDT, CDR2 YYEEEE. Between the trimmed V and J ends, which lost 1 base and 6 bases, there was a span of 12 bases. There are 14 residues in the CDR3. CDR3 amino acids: CASSLFGGMDTQYF. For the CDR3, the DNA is TGTGCCAGCAGCTTGTTCGGGGGAATGGATACGCAGTATTTT.

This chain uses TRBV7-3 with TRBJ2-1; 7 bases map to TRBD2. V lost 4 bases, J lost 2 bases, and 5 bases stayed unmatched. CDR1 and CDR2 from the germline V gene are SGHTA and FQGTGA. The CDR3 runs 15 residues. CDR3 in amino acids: CASSSTSEPYNEQFF. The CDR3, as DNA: TGTGCCAGCAGCTCTACTAGCGAGCCCTACAATGAGCAGTTCTTC.

The DNA of the CDR3 is TGTGCCAGCAGCCAAGATAGCGGGGGGGTCACCGGGGAGCTGTTTTTT. Its translation: CASSQDSGGVTGELFF. The J gene is TRBJ2-2, the V gene TRBV4-2; 11 bases match TRBD2. This CDR3 spans 16 amino acids. With V trimmed by 0 bases and J by 4 bases, 1 base remained unmatched. From germline, CDR1 is LGHNA and CDR2 YNFKEQ.

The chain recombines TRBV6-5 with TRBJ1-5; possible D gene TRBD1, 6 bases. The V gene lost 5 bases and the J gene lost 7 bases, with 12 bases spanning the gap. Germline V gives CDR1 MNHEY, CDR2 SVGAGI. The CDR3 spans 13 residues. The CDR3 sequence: CASSTDRFQPQHF. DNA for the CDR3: TGTGCCAGCAGTACCGACAGGTTCCAGCCCCAGCATTTT.

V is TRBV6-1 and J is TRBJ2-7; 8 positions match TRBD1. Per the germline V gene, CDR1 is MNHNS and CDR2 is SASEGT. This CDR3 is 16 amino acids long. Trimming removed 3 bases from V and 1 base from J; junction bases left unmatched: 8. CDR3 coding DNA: TGTGCCAGCAGTGACTTGTCGGGACAGGTTTCCTACGAGCAGTACTTC. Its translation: CASSDLSGQVSYEQYF.

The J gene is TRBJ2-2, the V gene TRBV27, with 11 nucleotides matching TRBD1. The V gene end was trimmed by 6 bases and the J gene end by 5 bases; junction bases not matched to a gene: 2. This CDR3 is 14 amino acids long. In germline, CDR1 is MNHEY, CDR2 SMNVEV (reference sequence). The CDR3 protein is CASRGTGGTGELFF. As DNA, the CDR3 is TGTGCCAGCAGGGGGACAGGGGGGACCGGGGAGCTGTTTTTT.

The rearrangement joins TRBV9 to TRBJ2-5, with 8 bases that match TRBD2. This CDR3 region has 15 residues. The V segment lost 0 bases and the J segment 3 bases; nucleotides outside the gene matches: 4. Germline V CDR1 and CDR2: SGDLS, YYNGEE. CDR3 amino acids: CASSVGLAGEETQYF. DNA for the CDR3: TGTGCCAGCAGCGTAGGGCTAGCGGGCGAAGAGACCCAGTACTTC.

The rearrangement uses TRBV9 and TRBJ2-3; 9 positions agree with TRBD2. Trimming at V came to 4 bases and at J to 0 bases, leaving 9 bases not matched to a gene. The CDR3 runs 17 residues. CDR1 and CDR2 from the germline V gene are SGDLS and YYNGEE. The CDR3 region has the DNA TGTGCCAGCAGCCCCCGCCTAGCGGGGCCTAGCACAGATACGCAGTATTTT. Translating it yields CASSPRLAGPSTDTQYF.

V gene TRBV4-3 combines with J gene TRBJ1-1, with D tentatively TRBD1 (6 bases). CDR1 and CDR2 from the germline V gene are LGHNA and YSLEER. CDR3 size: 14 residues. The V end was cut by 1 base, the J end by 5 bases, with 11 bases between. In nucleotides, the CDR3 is TGCGCCAGCAGCCAAGGTCCAGGGGTAACTGAAGCTTTCTTT. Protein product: CASSQGPGVTEAFF.

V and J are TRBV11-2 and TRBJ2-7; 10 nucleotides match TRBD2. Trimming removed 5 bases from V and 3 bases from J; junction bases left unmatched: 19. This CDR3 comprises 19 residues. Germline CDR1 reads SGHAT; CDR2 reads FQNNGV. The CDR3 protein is CASSRQGNLAGVQGYEQYF. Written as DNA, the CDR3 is TGTGCCAGCAGCAGACAGGGGAACCTAGCGGGAGTACAGGGCTACGAGCAGTACTTC.

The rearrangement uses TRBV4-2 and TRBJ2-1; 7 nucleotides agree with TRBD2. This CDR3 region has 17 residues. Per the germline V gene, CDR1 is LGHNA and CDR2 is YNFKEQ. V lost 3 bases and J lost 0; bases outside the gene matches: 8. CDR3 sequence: CASSHESGAFSYNEQFF. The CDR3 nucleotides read TGTGCCAGCAGCCATGAAAGCGGGGCCTTCTCCTACAATGAGCAGTTCTTC.

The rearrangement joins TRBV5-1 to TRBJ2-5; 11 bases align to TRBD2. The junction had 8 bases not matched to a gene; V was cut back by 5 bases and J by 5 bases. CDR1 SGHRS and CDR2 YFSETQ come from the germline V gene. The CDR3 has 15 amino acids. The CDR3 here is CASRLAGGLFETQYF. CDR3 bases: TGCGCCAGCAGGCTAGCGGGGGGCCTCTTCGAGACCCAGTACTTC.

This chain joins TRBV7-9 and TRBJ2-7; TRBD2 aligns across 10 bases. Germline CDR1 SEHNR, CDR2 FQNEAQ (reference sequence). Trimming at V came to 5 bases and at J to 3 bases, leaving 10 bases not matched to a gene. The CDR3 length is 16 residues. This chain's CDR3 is CASSPVVLAGVYEQYF. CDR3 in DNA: TGTGCCAGCAGCCCAGTAGTCCTAGCGGGGGTCTACGAGCAGTACTTC.

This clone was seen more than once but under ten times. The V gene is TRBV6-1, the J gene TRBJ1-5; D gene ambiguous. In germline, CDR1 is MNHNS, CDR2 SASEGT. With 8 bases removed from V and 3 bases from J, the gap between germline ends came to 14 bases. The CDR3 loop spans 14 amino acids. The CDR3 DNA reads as TGTGCCAGCCGGGTGAACACAAACAATCAGCCCCAGCATTTT. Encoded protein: CASRVNTNNQPQHF.